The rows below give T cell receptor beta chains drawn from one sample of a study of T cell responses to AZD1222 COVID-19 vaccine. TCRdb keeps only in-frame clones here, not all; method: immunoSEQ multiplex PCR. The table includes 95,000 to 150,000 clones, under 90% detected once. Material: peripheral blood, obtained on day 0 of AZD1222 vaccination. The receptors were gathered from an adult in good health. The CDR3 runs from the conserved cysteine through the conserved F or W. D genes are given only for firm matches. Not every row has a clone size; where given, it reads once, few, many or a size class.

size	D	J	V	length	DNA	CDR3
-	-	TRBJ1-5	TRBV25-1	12	TGTGCCAGCAGTGAATTGGATCAGCCCCAGCATTTT	CASSELDQPQHF
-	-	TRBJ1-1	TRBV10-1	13	TGCGCCAGCAGACCTGCTTTGAACACTGAAGCTTTCTTT	CASRPALNTEAFF
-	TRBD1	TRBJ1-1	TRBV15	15	TGTGCCACCAGACTCGGCCCGACAGGGGATACTGAAGCTTTCTTT	CATRLGPTGDTEAFF
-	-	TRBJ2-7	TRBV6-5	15	TGTGCCAGCAGATCCGGACAGCTTCCCACCTACGAGCAGTACTTC	CASRSGQLPTYEQYF
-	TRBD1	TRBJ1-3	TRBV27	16	TGTGCCAGCAGTCGACAGGGGGCCCTCTCTGGAAACACCATATATTTT	CASSRQGALSGNTIYF
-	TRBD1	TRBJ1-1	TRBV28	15	TGTGCCAGCCCCAAAGTGGGACAGGAGAACACTGAAGCTTTCTTT	CASPKVGQENTEAFF
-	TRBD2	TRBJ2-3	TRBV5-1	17	TGCGCCAGCAGCGCCTACCCCCTAGCGGGACCTGGAGATACGCAGTATTTT	CASSAYPLAGPGDTQYF
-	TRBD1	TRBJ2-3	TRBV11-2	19	TGTGCCAGCAGCTCGCTTGGAGCTTCGGACAGGGTTATAGCAGATACGCAGTATTTT	CASSSLGASDRVIADTQYF
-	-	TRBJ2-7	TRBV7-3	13	TGTGCCAGCAGCTTAGGAACTTATTACGAGCAGTACTTC	CASSLGTYYEQYF
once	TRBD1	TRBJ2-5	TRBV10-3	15	TGTGCCATCAGCCCTCAGGGGGCGCGCAAGGAGACCCAGTACTTC	CAISPQGARKETQYF
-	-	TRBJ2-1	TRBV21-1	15	TGTGCCAGCAGCAAAGGACTAGCGCCCAACAATGAGCAGTTCTTC	CASSKGLAPNNEQFF
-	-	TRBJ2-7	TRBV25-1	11	TGTGCCAGCAGCAGAAACTACGAGCAGTACTTC	CASSRNYEQYF
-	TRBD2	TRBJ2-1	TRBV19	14	TGTGCCAGTAGTACCCTAGCGGGATACAATGAGCAGTTCTTC	CASSTLAGYNEQFF
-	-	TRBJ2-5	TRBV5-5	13	TGTGCCAGCAGCCGCCCGAACCAAGAGACCCAGTACTTC	CASSRPNQETQYF
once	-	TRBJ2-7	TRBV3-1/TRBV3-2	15	TGTGCCAGCAGCCAAGTTCAGGCTCTTCCCCACGAGCAGTACTTC	CASSQVQALPHEQYF
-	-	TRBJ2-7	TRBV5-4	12	TGTGCCAGCAGCCCCAATAAGGGCGAGCAGTACTTC	CASSPNKGEQYF
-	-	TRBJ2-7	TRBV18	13	TGTGCCAGCTCACCAACCTTAGTCTACGAGCAGTACTTC	CASSPTLVYEQYF
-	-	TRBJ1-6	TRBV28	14	TGTGCCACCGACCGACGGACCTATAATTCACCCCTCCACTTT	CATDRRTYNSPLHF
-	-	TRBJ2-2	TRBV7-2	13	TGTGCCAGCAGCTTAGCTGGGGGCGCGGAGCTGTTTTTT	CASSLAGGAELFF
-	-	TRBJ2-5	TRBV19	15	TGTGCCAGTAGTTCTAGCAGCACCATGCAAGAGACCCAGTACTTC	CASSSSSTMQETQYF